The present entry profiles one T cell receptor beta chain with its context. What it recognizes is unknown. This specimen comes from a study of OX40 agonist ivuxolimab in advanced cancers. In the study overall: Patients were treated with ivuxolimab, an agonistic anti-OX40 (CD134) antibody. Findings and caveats of the study: No determination was made of the antigen specificity of the expanded peripheral T cells. In the 0.1 to 3.0 mg/kg range, CD4+ and CD8+ blood T cells had expanded clonally by week 6.

Baseline, cycle 4 day 1, and cycle 7 day 1 were the blood sampling points. Profiled with immunoSEQ multiplex PCR; TCRdb holds only in-frame clones, not every one. The sample holds fewer than 30,000 clones, roughly nine tenths seen once. The CDR3 has 14 amino acids. CDR1 is MNHEY and CDR2 is SMNVEV in the germline V gene (reference sequence). Between the trimmed V and J ends, which lost 1 base and 3 bases, there was a span of 10 bases. The TCR was taken from an adult with an advanced solid tumor such as melanoma, head and neck, liver or kidney cancer. The sequencing here drew on CD4+ or CD8+ T cells sorted from blood, taken in a trial of the OX40 agonist ivuxolimab. This chain uses TRBV27 with TRBJ2-7; D is perhaps TRBD1 (6 bases). CDR3 residues: CASSLLDSNYEQYF. The CDR3 bases are TGTGCCAGCAGTTTATTGGACAGTAACTACGAGCAGTACTTC.